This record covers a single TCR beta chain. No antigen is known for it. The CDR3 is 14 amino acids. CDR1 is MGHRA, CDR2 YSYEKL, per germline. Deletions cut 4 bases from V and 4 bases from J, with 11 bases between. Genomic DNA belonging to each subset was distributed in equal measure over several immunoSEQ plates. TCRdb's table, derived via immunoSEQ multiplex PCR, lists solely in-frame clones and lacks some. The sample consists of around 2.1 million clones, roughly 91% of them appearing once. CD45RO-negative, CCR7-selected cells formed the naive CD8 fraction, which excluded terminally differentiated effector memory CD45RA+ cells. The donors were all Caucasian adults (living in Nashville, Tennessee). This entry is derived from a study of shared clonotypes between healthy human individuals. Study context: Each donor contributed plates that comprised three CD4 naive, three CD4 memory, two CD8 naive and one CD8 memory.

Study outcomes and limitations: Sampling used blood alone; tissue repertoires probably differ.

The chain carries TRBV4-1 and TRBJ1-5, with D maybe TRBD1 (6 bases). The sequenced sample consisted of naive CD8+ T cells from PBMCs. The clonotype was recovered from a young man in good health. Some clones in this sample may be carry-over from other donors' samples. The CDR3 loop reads CASSPDQGNQPQHF. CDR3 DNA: TGCGCCAGCAGCCCCGATCAGGGGAATCAGCCCCAGCATTTT.